These T cell receptor beta chains were read from a single sample in a study of T cell responses to AZD1222 COVID-19 vaccine. Measured with immunoSEQ multiplex PCR; TCRdb has only the in-frame clones, and not every one. The profile shows more than 90,000 clones, around 81% of them singletons. Here the sequenced sample was peripheral blood, taken on day 0 of AZD1222 vaccination. Receptors were obtained from an adult in good health. Both conserved end residues are part of each CDR3. Each record gives: V gene, clone size, J gene, D gene, CDR3 DNA, CDR3 protein. A D gene is named only where the DNA matches it firmly. Only part of the rows carry a size: once, few, many, or a class if the clone is expanded.

>TRBV5-6|.|TRBJ2-3|.
TGTGCCAGCAGCTTGGTTGCGGTAGCAGATACGCAGTATTTT
CASSLVAVADTQYF
>TRBV7-9|.|TRBJ1-2|.
TGTGCCAGCAGCTTAGTGTCGGATTATGGCTACACCTTC
CASSLVSDYGYTF
>TRBV18|few|TRBJ1-2|TRBD1
TGTGCCAGCTCACCGCTGGGACAGGGGGTTAACTATGGCTACACCTTC
CASSPLGQGVNYGYTF
>TRBV6-5|.|TRBJ1-2|.
TGTGCCAGCAGCGCGGACCGCGTCTATGGCTACACCTTC
CASSADRVYGYTF
>TRBV30|.|TRBJ1-6|.
TGTGCCTGGACCTATACAGGGAAAGGAGGTAATTCACCCCTCCACTTT
CAWTYTGKGGNSPLHF
>TRBV28|once|TRBJ1-2|.
TGTGCCAGCAGGGGCAGCTATGGCTACACCTTC
CASRGSYGYTF
>TRBV18|.|TRBJ1-1|.
TGTGCCAGCTCACCACAAGGGGAAACTGAAGCTTTCTTT
CASSPQGETEAFF
>TRBV19|.|TRBJ1-4|.
TGTGCCAGTAGTAGACCGGAGGGAACTAATGAAAAACTGTTTTTT
CASSRPEGTNEKLFF
>TRBV7-2|.|TRBJ2-7|TRBD2
TGTGCCAGCAGCTCGACCGGGACTAGCTCACTACACTCCTACGAGCAGTACTTC
CASSSTGTSSLHSYEQYF
>TRBV7-8|.|TRBJ1-1|TRBD1
TGTGCCAGCAGCCCAAACCGACAGGGGACATACACTGAAGCTTTCTTT
CASSPNRQGTYTEAFF
>TRBV4-2|.|TRBJ2-1|TRBD2
TGTGCCAGCAGCCAAGCCGGGACTAGCGGCGTAAATGAGCAGTTCTTC
CASSQAGTSGVNEQFF
>TRBV9|.|TRBJ1-6|.
TGTGCCAGCAGCGCCGCCGGGGGTTCCTATAATTCACCCCTCCACTTT
CASSAAGGSYNSPLHF
>TRBV15|.|TRBJ2-5|TRBD2
TGTGCCACCAGCAGAGATTGGCCTAGCGGGAGGGCCTCCCAAGAGACCCAGTACTTC
CATSRDWPSGRASQETQYF
>TRBV7-3|.|TRBJ2-7|TRBD1
TGTGCCAGCAGCTTAACGGGACAGGTCTACGAGCAGTACTTC
CASSLTGQVYEQYF
>TRBV2|.|TRBJ2-5|.
TGTGCCAGCAACCTTGGGGAGACCCAGTACTTC
CASNLGETQYF
>TRBV6-5|.|TRBJ2-1|TRBD2
TGTGCCAGCACTGGGACTAGCGGGACTAGAAATGAGCAGTTCTTC
CASTGTSGTRNEQFF
>TRBV7-2|once|TRBJ2-5|TRBD2
TGTGCCAGCAGCTTTTCGACTAGCGGGGGGCAGGGGACCCAGTACTTC
CASSFSTSGGQGTQYF
>TRBV11-2|few|TRBJ1-1|.
TGTGCCAGCAAGGTCTCTCGTACAGGGAGCACTGAAGCTTTCTTT
CASKVSRTGSTEAFF
>TRBV5-5|few|TRBJ1-1|TRBD1
TGTGCCAGCAGCGGGACAGGGACTGAAGCTTTCTTT
CASSGTGTEAFF
>TRBV5-1|few|TRBJ2-1|.
TGCGCCAGCAGCATCACAAGGCGCCAGTTCTTC
CASSITRRQFF
>TRBV28|few|TRBJ1-1|.
TGTGCCAGCAGCCAATCTCCTGACACTGAAGCTTTCTTT
CASSQSPDTEAFF
>TRBV7-8|.|TRBJ1-1|.
TGTGCCAGCAGCTCCTCGGCAGGGAGTTGGACTGAAGCTTTCTTT
CASSSSAGSWTEAFF
>TRBV5-1|.|TRBJ1-1|.
TGCGCCAGCAGCACTCAGATGGACACTGAAGCTTTCTTT
CASSTQMDTEAFF
>TRBV5-1|.|TRBJ1-3|.
TGCGCCAGCAGCCATGGACTCAGCTCTGGAAACACCATATATTTT
CASSHGLSSGNTIYF
>TRBV18|.|TRBJ1-1|.
TGTGCCAGCTCACCACGCAGGGTGAACACTGAAGCTTTCTTT
CASSPRRVNTEAFF
>TRBV6-5|.|TRBJ2-7|TRBD1
TGTGCCAGCAGTCGGCTCCCGACAGGGGCCTACGAGCAGTACTTC
CASSRLPTGAYEQYF
>TRBV6-6|.|TRBJ2-6|.
TGTGGGACCGGGGCCAACGTCCTGACTTTC
CGTGANVLTF
>TRBV3-1/TRBV3-2|.|TRBJ1-1|.
TGTGCCAGCAGGGGAGAGAACACTGAAGCTTTCTTT
CASRGENTEAFF